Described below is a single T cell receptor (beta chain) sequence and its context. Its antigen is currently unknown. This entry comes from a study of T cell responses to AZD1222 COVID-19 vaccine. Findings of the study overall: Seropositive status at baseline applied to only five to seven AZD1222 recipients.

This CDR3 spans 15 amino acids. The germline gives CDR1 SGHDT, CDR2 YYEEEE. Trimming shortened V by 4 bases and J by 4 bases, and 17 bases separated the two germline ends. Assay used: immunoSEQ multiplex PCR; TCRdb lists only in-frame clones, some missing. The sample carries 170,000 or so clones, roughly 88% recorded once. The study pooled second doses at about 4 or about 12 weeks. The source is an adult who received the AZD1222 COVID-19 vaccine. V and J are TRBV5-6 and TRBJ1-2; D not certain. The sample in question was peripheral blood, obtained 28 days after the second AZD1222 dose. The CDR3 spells CASSRLSLESYGYTF. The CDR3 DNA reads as TGTGCCAGCAGCCGCCTGTCCCTAGAGAGCTATGGCTACACCTTC.